This T cell receptor (beta chain) comes out of a study of blood T cell repertoires in COVID-19. Sequenced by immunoSEQ multiplex PCR; TCRdb stores in-frame clones only, minus some. The sample includes about 100,000 clones, approximately 87% seen only once; the top ten take around 13%. The CDR3 covers 13 residues. Looked up from germline, CDR1 is ENHRY and CDR2 is SYGVKD. V shed 6 bases and J 2 bases; nucleotides not matched to a gene: 2. The sequence was obtained from a human donor in a cohort sampled during active COVID-19. Sequencing used peripheral blood. The rearrangement links TRBV10-3 to TRBJ2-7; 9 positions agree with TRBD1. CDR3 nucleotide sequence: TGTGCCATCAGGGGGGACAGGGCCTACGAGCAGTACTTC. As protein: CAIRGDRAYEQYF.